The 31 T cell receptor beta chains below were found in one sample sequenced in a study of monozygotic twins with inflammatory bowel disease. With the 5' RACE reads reprocessed, TCRdb shows one record per CDR3 protein and no DNA. The sample includes around 210,000 distinct CDR3 sequences. The sample taken for sequencing was blood. These receptor sequences come from a human donor with ulcerative colitis or Crohn's disease, or a healthy co-twin of an affected twin (not recorded which).

The chain joins TRBV7-9 to TRBJ2-3; with no DNA, the TCRdb D assignment of TRBD2 cannot be verified. This CDR3 is 15 amino acids long. Germline V CDR1 and CDR2: SEHNR, FQNEAQ (reference sequence). The CDR3 sequence: CASSLESTEGDTQYF.

J is TRBJ2-3 and V is TRBV20-1; the D call from TCRdb, TRBD2, cannot be confirmed without DNA. CDR1 is DFQATT and CDR2 is SNEGSKA in the germline V gene (reference sequence). The CDR3 totals 15 residues. The CDR3 here is CSAGGLAGAGDTQYF.

This chain joins TRBV4-3 and TRBJ2-3. CDR1 and CDR2 from the germline V gene are LGHNA and YSLEER. This CDR3 spans 15 amino acids. CDR3 sequence reads: CASSQEGSRTDTQYF.

The rearrangement joins TRBV6-1 to TRBJ1-4; TCRdb picks TRBD1, but there is no DNA to check that call. In germline, CDR1 is MNHNS, CDR2 SASEGT. The CDR3 is 15 amino acids. CDR3 loop: CASSDTGGFHEKLFF.

This CDR3 is CASSIPTGNSGELFF. The chain couples TRBV19 to TRBJ2-2; the D call from TCRdb, TRBD1, cannot be confirmed without DNA. Germline lookup yields CDR1 LNHDA and CDR2 SQIVND (reference sequence). The CDR3 is made up of 15 amino acids.

This rearrangement joins TRBV12-3 or TRBV12-4 to TRBJ2-1; TCRdb gives TRBD2 as the D gene, but with no DNA this cannot be confirmed. The CDR3 is made up of 14 amino acids. CDR3 protein: CASKRTSGYNEQFF.

The rearrangement joins TRBV20-1 to TRBJ1-1; TCRdb proposes TRBD1, but this gene call is untestable without DNA. There are 13 residues in the CDR3. The germline V gene encodes CDR1 DFQATT and CDR2 SNEGSKA (reference sequence). The CDR3 loop reads CSASEQGGTEAFF.

The V gene is TRBV12-3 or TRBV12-4, the J gene TRBJ2-3; TCRdb reports TRBD1, a call that lacks DNA to check it against. The CDR3 length is 18 residues. CDR3 loop: CASSNSPVGFSSTDTQYF.

The chain links TRBV5-1 to TRBJ2-7. The CDR3 covers 12 residues. Germline CDR1 reads SGHRS; CDR2 reads YFSETQ. The CDR3 reads CASGPDSYEQYF. Supplemented by reference TRBV5-1 and TRBJ2-7, the full variable domain reads KAGVTQTPRYLIKTRGQQVTLSCSPISGHRSVSWYQQTPGQGLQFLFEYFSETQRNKGNFPGRFSGRQFSNSRSEMNVSTLELGDSALYLCASGPDSYEQYFGPGTRLTVT.

The chain couples TRBV7-8 to TRBJ1-1. Germline V CDR1 and CDR2: SGHVS, FQNEAQ. This CDR3 spans 15 amino acids. The CDR3 region is CASSSSLTGSTEAFF.

The chain is built from TRBV6-5 and TRBJ1-2. The CDR3 is 13 amino acids. Looked up from germline, CDR1 is MNHEY and CDR2 is SVGAGI. The CDR3 protein is CASSYSGVRGYTF.

The V and J genes are TRBV27 and TRBJ2-5; the TCRdb D gene call, TRBD2, has no DNA to confirm it. The germline V gene has CDR1 MNHEY and CDR2 SMNVEV (reference sequence). CDR3 size: 17 residues. The CDR3 region is CASSLSPGGLSRETQYF.

The chain has TRBV29-1 and TRBJ2-6; TCRdb picks TRBD2, but there is no DNA to check that call. The CDR3 totals 17 residues. Germline V gene data show CDR1 as SQVTM and CDR2 as ANQGSEA. The CDR3 loop reads CSAGSAGGDSGANVLTF.

The gene calls are TRBV7-9 and TRBJ2-1. The V gene's germline CDR1 is SEHNR and CDR2 FQNEAQ (reference sequence). The CDR3 contains 11 residues. This CDR3 is CASSPENEQFF.

The V gene is TRBV4-2, the J gene TRBJ2-1; TCRdb outputs TRBD2, but without DNA this stays unchecked. CDR1 and CDR2 from the germline V gene are LGHNA and YNFKEQ. CDR3 length: 15 residues. The CDR3 sequence: CASSQGLAGFNEQFF.

This chain links TRBV7-8 with TRBJ2-3; TCRdb's assignment of TRBD1 cannot be checked, as there is no DNA. Germline assignment: CDR1 SGHVS and CDR2 FQNEAQ. The CDR3 loop spans 14 amino acids. The CDR3 sequence is CASSSDSTPDTQYF.

This rearrangement joins TRBV3-1 to TRBJ2-1; TCRdb outputs TRBD1, but without DNA this stays unchecked. Germline V CDR1 and CDR2: LGHDT, YNNKEL (reference sequence). The CDR3 length is 12 residues. The CDR3 here is CASSSQGREQFF.

V is TRBV2 and J is TRBJ1-2; TCRdb proposes TRBD1, but this gene call is untestable without DNA. CDR3 size: 15 residues. Germline-derived CDR1 and CDR2 are SNHLY and FYNNEI. CDR3 region: CASSEGRGHNYGYTF.

V is TRBV6-1 and J is TRBJ1-2; the D call from TCRdb, TRBD1, cannot be confirmed without DNA. The CDR3 runs 16 residues. Germline V CDR1 and CDR2: MNHNS, SASEGT. The CDR3 reads CASKGIGQGNYYGYTF.

This sequence joins TRBV7-2 and TRBJ2-1. The germline V gene has CDR1 SGHTA and CDR2 FQGNSA. The CDR3 spans 12 residues. CDR3 residues: CASSLSWNEQFF. The whole variable domain, filled in from reference TRBV7-2 and TRBJ2-1, reads GAGVSQSPSNKVTEKGKDVELRCDPISGHTALYWYRQSLGQGLEFLIYFQGNSAPDKSGLPSDRFSAERTGGSVSTLTIQRTQQEDSAVYLCASSLSWNEQFFGPGTRLTVL.

The J gene is TRBJ2-2, the V gene TRBV18; the D gene TCRdb calls, TRBD1, cannot be checked with no DNA. Germline CDR1 is KGHSH and CDR2 is LQKENI. The length of the CDR3 is 16 residues. CDR3 protein: CASPGITGLNTGELFF.

The gene calls are TRBV10-3 and TRBJ2-5; TCRdb designates TRBD1, a call that cannot be tested without DNA. Germline CDR1 ENHRY, CDR2 SYGVKD. CDR3 length equals 13 residues. Here the CDR3 reads CAISGLPGETQYF.

This rearrangement joins TRBV30 to TRBJ2-5; checking the TCRdb D call of TRBD1 is not possible without DNA. Germline V CDR1 and CDR2: GTSNPN, SVGIG (reference sequence). The CDR3 is made up of 12 amino acids. This chain's CDR3 is CAFNTGGETQYF.

The chain recombines TRBV29-1 with TRBJ1-1; TCRdb gives TRBD1 as the D gene, but with no DNA this cannot be confirmed. Germline lookup yields CDR1 SQVTM and CDR2 ANQGSEA. The CDR3 extends over 15 amino acids. CDR3 protein: CSVDRDRVEWTEAFF.

This sequence joins TRBV7-7 and TRBJ1-1; TCRdb names TRBD1, which stays unverified in the absence of DNA. The CDR3 length is 15 residues. Germline CDR1 reads SSHAT; CDR2 reads FNYEAQ (reference sequence). This chain's CDR3 is CASGSEGQRNTEAFF.

The chain is built from TRBV28 and TRBJ1-1. The CDR3 is 14 amino acids. Germline values: CDR1 MDHEN, CDR2 SYDVKM. The CDR3 loop is CASRYPAGPAEAFF.

CDR3 amino acids: CASSSGGYGYTF. This chain connects TRBV7-2 to TRBJ1-2; TCRdb lists TRBD1, though no DNA is available to test this call. Per germline, CDR1 SGHTA and CDR2 FQGNSA. This CDR3 region has 12 residues.

The genes are TRBV7-3 and TRBJ2-1; lacking DNA, the TRBD2 call made by TCRdb goes unchecked. Germline CDR1 is SGHTA and CDR2 is FQGTGA. The CDR3 sequence is 14 residues long. CDR3 region: CASRGGLGGDEQFF.

V is TRBV7-6 and J is TRBJ2-7; no DNA is available, so the TRBD1 call from TCRdb remains unchecked. CDR3 size: 14 residues. CDR1 is SGHVS, CDR2 FNYEAQ, per germline. The CDR3 loop is CASSLAGGADEQYF.

The CDR3 sequence: CASSPPPRTGDTGELFF. The chain combines TRBV3-1 with TRBJ2-2; lacking DNA, the TRBD1 call made by TCRdb goes unchecked. From germline, CDR1 is LGHDT and CDR2 YNNKEL (reference sequence). The CDR3 has 17 amino acids.

This chain links TRBV7-6 with TRBJ1-1. In germline, CDR1 is SGHVS, CDR2 FNYEAQ. The CDR3 is 13 residues long. CDR3 region: CASSLMGNTEAFF.